Each of the 16 T cell receptor beta chains below was sequenced from the same sample in a study of Graves' ophthalmopathy and Graves' hyperthyroidism. TCR beta CDR3 regions were amplified from RNA transcripts. HTBI primers served in a first-round RT-PCR, which a second-round multiplex PCR followed. Each CDR3 protein gets one entry after TCRdb re-called the multiplex PCR reads with MiXCR. This table has fewer than 250,000 distinct CDR3 sequences, 29% appearing once. Sequencing input: peripheral blood. Receptors were obtained from a man aged 50 to 59 with Graves' ophthalmopathy.

This clonotype showed up many times. This rearrangement joins TRBV4-3 to TRBJ1-1; unclear D gene. The germline V gene has CDR1 LGHNA and CDR2 YSLEER. V shed 2 bases and J shed 1 base, with 5 bases lying between them. The CDR3 loop spans 13 amino acids. CDR3 DNA: TGCGCCAGCAGCCAACCCGGGAACACTGAAGCTTTCTTT. Its translation is CASSQPGNTEAFF.

The rearrangement joins TRBV6-5 to TRBJ1-1; D unclear. The CDR3 contains 16 residues. Per germline, CDR1 MNHEY and CDR2 SVGAGI. Deletions cut 2 bases from V and 3 bases from J, with 16 bases between. Here the CDR3 DNA reads TGTGCCAGCAGTTACCGCAACCGACCCCCCGACACTGAAGCTTTCTTT. This gives the protein CASSYRNRPPDTEAFF.

Here the CDR3 reads CASSEQGVYGYTF. DNA for the CDR3: TGTGCCAGCAGTGAGCAGGGGGTGTATGGCTACACCTTC. V usage is TRBV6-1 and J usage is TRBJ1-2; TRBD1 matches at 7 bases. V lost 3 bases, J lost 5 bases, and 3 bases stayed unmatched. The CDR3 has 13 amino acids. Germline V gene sequence: CDR1 MNHNS, CDR2 SASEGT.

This clonotype turned up a few times. The V gene is TRBV12-3 or TRBV12-4, the J gene TRBJ1-6, with D perhaps matching TRBD1 (6 bases). The ends were cut back, 5 bases at V and 10 bases at J, with 18 bases in the middle. The CDR3 spans 15 residues. The DNA of the CDR3 is TGTGCCAGCAGTCCCCAGGGGAGAGGGAACTCACCCCTCCACTTT. This translates into CASSPQGRGNSPLHF.

This clonotype was seen ten or more times. V and J are TRBV11-2 and TRBJ2-7; TRBD2 aligns across 10 bases. The germline V gene encodes CDR1 SGHAT and CDR2 FQNNGV. The V segment lost 5 bases and the J segment 4 bases; nucleotides outside the gene matches: 5. The CDR3 consists of 14 residues. DNA of the CDR3: TGTGCCAGCAGCCCGCTAGCGGGAGCTTACGAGCAGTACTTC. This gives the protein CASSPLAGAYEQYF. Using reference TRBV11-2 and TRBJ2-7 for the parts outside the CDR3, the full variable domain is EAGVAQSPRYKIIEKRQSVAFWCNPISGHATLYWYQQILGQGPKLLIQFQNNGVVDDSQLPKDRFSAERLKGVDSTLKIQPAKLEDSAVYLCASSPLAGAYEQYFGPGTRLTVT.

In this sample, this clonotype turned up many times. The chain is built from TRBV12-3 or TRBV12-4 and TRBJ2-2, with 8 bases lining up with TRBD2. The J segment lost 5 bases and the V segment lost 7 bases, leaving 12 bases of the junction unmatched. The CDR3 totals 16 residues. The CDR3 region is CASIDPAGGSTGELFF. In DNA form, the CDR3 reads TGTGCCAGCATCGACCCGGCGGGAGGTAGTACCGGGGAGCTGTTTTTT.

The table lists this clonotype with many counts. V and J are TRBV11-3 and TRBJ2-7, with D possibly TRBD2 on 5 matching bases. Trimming removed 1 base at V and 3 bases at J, with 10 bases between. Germline V gene sequence: CDR1 SGHNT, CDR2 YENEEA. This CDR3 is built from 14 residues. CDR3 sequence reads: CASSLGGSIYEQYF. CDR3 in DNA: TGTGCCAGCAGCTTAGGAGGGAGCATCTACGAGCAGTACTTC.

This clonotype was recorded at least ten times. The V gene is TRBV6-1, the J gene TRBJ1-2; 9 bases are a match to TRBD1. This CDR3 comprises 14 residues. Germline-derived CDR1 and CDR2 are MNHNS and SASEGT. V lost 6 bases to trimming and J lost 2 bases; unmatched junction nucleotides: 4. The CDR3 region has the DNA TGTGCCAGCAGAGGGACAGGGCCCAACTATGGCTACACCTTC. It encodes CASRGTGPNYGYTF.

This clonotype was picked up many times. The rearrangement links TRBV5-1 to TRBJ1-1; D is ambiguous. V lost 1 base and J lost 4, with 11 bases in between. Germline V lookup: CDR1 SGHRS, CDR2 YFSETQ. The CDR3 sequence is 14 residues long. This CDR3 is CASSLTTSLTEAFF. The CDR3 DNA reads TGCGCCAGCAGCTTGACCACAAGCCTCACTGAAGCTTTCTTT.

V is TRBV12-3 or TRBV12-4 and J is TRBJ2-2; D is possibly TRBD2 (5 bases). The CDR3 sequence is 16 residues long. V lost 2 bases and J lost 0, with 10 bases in between. CDR3 DNA: TGTGCCAGCAGTTTAAGTGCAGCGGCGAACACCGGGGAGCTGTTTTTT. It is translated as CASSLSAAANTGELFF.

This clonotype was seen only a few times. The chain has TRBV20-1 and TRBJ2-7, with D possibly being TRBD1 (5 bases). CDR3 size: 15 residues. V was pared by 0 bases and J by 6 bases, with 18 bases between. Germline CDR1 is DFQATT and CDR2 is SNEGSKA (reference sequence). The CDR3 DNA is TGCAGTGCTAGAGATCAGGGCGCTGGTCCCCTCGAGCAGTACTTC. Amino acid sequence: CSARDQGAGPLEQYF.

This clonotype was seen many times. V usage is TRBV7-2 and J usage is TRBJ1-5, with 7 bases aligning to TRBD1. With 2 bases clipped from V and 3 bases from J, the junction kept 4 bases outside the gene matches. This CDR3 contains 15 residues. Germline-derived CDR1 and CDR2 are SGHTA and FQGNSA. Here the CDR3 DNA reads TGTGCCAGCAGCTTACTCGACAGGGTCAATCAGCCCCAGCATTTT. Amino acids: CASSLLDRVNQPQHF.

The genes are TRBV2 and TRBJ2-6; D may be TRBD2 (6 bases). The CDR3 contains 14 residues. The germline V and J ends were trimmed by 4 bases and 3 bases, with 7 bases remaining between them. Germline CDR1 is SNHLY and CDR2 is FYNNEI. CDR3 in DNA: TGTGCCAGCAGTGGGGGGGTTGGGGCCAACGTCCTGACTTTC. Protein sequence: CASSGGVGANVLTF.

This clonotype was found many times. CDR3 DNA sequence: TGCAGTGCTAGTGTCCGTGGGACAGGATTCGCCTACGAGCAGTACTTC. This translates into CSASVRGTGFAYEQYF. The rearrangement uses TRBV20-1 and TRBJ2-7; 8 nucleotides line up with TRBD1. The CDR3 has 16 amino acids. V was clipped by 3 bases and J by 2 bases; unmatched bases: 12. Germline values: CDR1 DFQATT, CDR2 SNEGSKA (reference sequence).

The V and J genes are TRBV6-1 and TRBJ1-5; possible D gene TRBD1, 5 bases. The CDR3 spans 17 residues. Germline values: CDR1 MNHNS, CDR2 SASEGT. Trimming removed 8 bases from V and 2 bases from J, with 22 bases in between. CDR3 coding DNA: TGTGCCAGCGCCCGTAACCGCGGGGGTTTGGGCAATCAGCCCCAGCATTTT. It specifies CASARNRGGLGNQPQHF.

This clonotype was detected ten times or more. The rearrangement uses TRBV6-4 and TRBJ1-1; 8 bases are shared with TRBD1. The ends lost 5 bases at V and 4 bases at J; junction bases unmatched: 21. Per germline, CDR1 MRHNA and CDR2 SNTAGT. The CDR3 is 19 residues long. DNA of the CDR3: TGTGCCAGCAGTCCCTCTCGGACAGGGCGCGTCTTTTCGGGCACTGAAGCTTTCTTT. It translates to CASSPSRTGRVFSGTEAFF.